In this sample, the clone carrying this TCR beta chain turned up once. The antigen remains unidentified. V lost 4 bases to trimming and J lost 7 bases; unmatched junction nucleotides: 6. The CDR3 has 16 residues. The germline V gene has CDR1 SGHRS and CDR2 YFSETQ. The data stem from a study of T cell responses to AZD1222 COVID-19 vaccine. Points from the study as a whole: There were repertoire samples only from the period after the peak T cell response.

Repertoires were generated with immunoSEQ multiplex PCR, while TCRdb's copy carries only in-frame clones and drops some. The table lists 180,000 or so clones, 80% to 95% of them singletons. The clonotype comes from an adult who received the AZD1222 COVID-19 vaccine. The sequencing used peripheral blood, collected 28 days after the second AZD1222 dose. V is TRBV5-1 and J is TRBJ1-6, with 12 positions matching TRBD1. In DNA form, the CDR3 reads TGCGCCAGCAGCCTGGCCGGGACAGGGGGCAATTCACCCCTCCACTTT. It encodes CASSLAGTGGNSPLHF.